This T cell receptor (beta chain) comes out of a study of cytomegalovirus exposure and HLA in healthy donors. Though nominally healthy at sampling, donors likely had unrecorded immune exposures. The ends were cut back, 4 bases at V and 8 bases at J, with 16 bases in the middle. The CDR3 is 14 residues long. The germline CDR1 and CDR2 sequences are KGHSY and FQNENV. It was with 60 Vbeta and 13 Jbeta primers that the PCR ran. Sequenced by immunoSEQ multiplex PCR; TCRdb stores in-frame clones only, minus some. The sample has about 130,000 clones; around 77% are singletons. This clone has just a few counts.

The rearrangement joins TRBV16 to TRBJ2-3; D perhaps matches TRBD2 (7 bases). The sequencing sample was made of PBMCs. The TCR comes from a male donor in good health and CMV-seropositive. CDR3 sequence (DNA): TGTGCCAGCAGCCCCTTGGGGGGGGCGCGTACGCAGTATTTT. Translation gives CASSPLGGARTQYF.